The clone carrying this T cell receptor (beta chain) is deemed medium-sized. The data originate from a study of blood T cell repertoires in COVID-19. Study summary: The study drew acute and convalescent COVID-19 samples from the United States, Italy and Spain. In each case, the material was cDNA or gDNA derived from T cells, B-cell-depleted T cells, or PBMCs.

Sequenced by immunoSEQ multiplex PCR; TCRdb stores in-frame clones only, minus some. The data show some 74,000 clones, with around 83% seen just once and 40% to 45% held by the top ten. Germline V CDR1 and CDR2: SGHTA, FQGNSA. Trimming left V 8 bases short and J 5 bases short, with 3 bases between. The CDR3 length is 9 residues. This chain uses TRBV7-2 with TRBJ2-5; no reliable D call. The clonotype originates from a man older than 75 with acute or convalescent COVID-19. Sequenced: peripheral blood. CDR3 in amino acids: CASPETQYF. DNA of the CDR3: TGTGCCAGCCCGGAGACCCAGTACTTC. The complete variable domain, with remaining parts taken from reference TRBV7-2 and TRBJ2-5, reads GAGVSQSPSNKVTEKGKDVELRCDPISGHTALYWYRQSLGQGLEFLIYFQGNSAPDKSGLPSDRFSAERTGGSVSTLTIQRTQQEDSAVYLCASPETQYFGPGTRLLVL.